This T cell receptor (beta chain) came from a study of molecular identifiers for immune sequencing clone quantification. TCRdb called the PCR reads again in MiXCR, with one record for every CDR3 protein. This table holds more than 60,000 distinct CDR3 sequences, under 20% found once. This clonotype has ten or more counts. Sequencing input: naive CD8+ T cells from blood, with Jurkat cell RNA spiked in. Specified subset: FACS-sorted CD8+CD4-CCR7+CD45RA+ naive T cells. This receptor was identified in a human donor in good health. Some libraries in this study had Jurkat cell RNA spiked in.

DNA of the CDR3: TGTGCCAGCAGTTACTATCAGGGATTATCATACGAGCAGTACTTC. The encoded protein is CASSYYQGLSYEQYF. The chain employs TRBV6-5 and TRBJ2-7; a possible D gene is TRBD1 (5 bases). Trimming removed 1 base at V and 4 bases at J, with 14 bases between. This CDR3 region has 15 residues. Germline CDR1 and CDR2: MNHEY and SVGAGI.